One and the same sample provided the 18 T cell receptor beta chains below, sequenced in a study of tumor-infiltrating lymphocytes in primary liver carcinoma. The tissue used was unsorted bulk material of 20-30 mg. RNA and DNA were co-extracted from it with the AllPrep DNA/RNA mini kit. Starting from 500 ng of total RNA, TCR beta cDNA was produced with a primer in the constant region. Three nested multiplex PCR rounds of slightly modified ARM-PCR generated TCR beta libraries. The first two PCR rounds, roughly 9 cycles each, used TRBV1-TRBV30 forward primers and a C-beta reverse primer. TCRdb re-analysed the multiplex PCR reads in MiXCR, keeping a single row per CDR3 protein. The sample comprises 40,000 to 60,000 distinct CDR3 sequences, roughly 70% of which are singletons, and just under 30% rests with the top ten. Input material: liver tumor tissue from sampling region 5. The subset here: tumor region T5, tumor centre. The origin of the receptors is a man aged 35 to 55 with primary liver carcinoma and hepatitis B virus infection.

Concerning this clonotype itself: Sequence at one end of the junction differs from germline and may be a read error. The chain uses TRBV12-3 or TRBV12-4 and TRBJ2-3, with unresolved D. The CDR3 runs to 13 residues. As DNA, the CDR3 is TGTGCCAGCACTTTATTCACGGCGGATATGCAGTATTTT. It encodes CASTLFTADMQYF.

Of note for this clonotype: One junction end disagrees with the germline gene, perhaps due to a read error. The chain carries TRBV7-8 and TRBJ1-4; 7 bases are a match to TRBD1. This CDR3 contains 14 residues. From germline, CDR1 is SGHVS and CDR2 FQNEAQ. The CDR3 loop is CASSQGGINEKLFF. In DNA form, the CDR3 reads TGTGCCAGCAGCCAGGGGGGGATTAATGAAAAACTATTTTTT.

This clonotype occurred once. One end of the junction does not line up with germline, which may come from a read error. The V gene is TRBV11-2, the J gene TRBJ2-2; maybe TRBD2 (5 bases). The CDR3 covers 15 residues. Looked up from germline, CDR1 is SGHAT and CDR2 is FQNNGV. CDR3 loop: CANSLEVSNTGELFF. DNA for the CDR3: TGTGCCAACAGCCTTGAGGTCTCGAACACCGGGGAACTGTTTTTT. Based on the CDR3 plus reference TRBV11-2 and TRBJ2-2, the full variable domain is EAGVAQSPRYKIIEKRQSVAFWCNPISGHATLYWYQQILGQGPKLLIQFQNNGVVDDSQLPKDRFSAERLKGVDSTLKIQPAKLEDSAVYLCANSLEVSNTGELFFGEGSRLTVL.

This clonotype is labeled medium-sized (0.01 to 0.1%). This chain joins TRBV10-3 and TRBJ2-5; 9 bases match TRBD1. There are 14 residues in the CDR3. V was clipped by 7 bases and J by 1 base; unmatched bases: 4. Per germline, CDR1 ENHRY and CDR2 SYGVKD. As DNA, the CDR3 is TGTGCCATCAAGGGACAGGGACCCCAAGAGACCCAGTACTTC. Translation gives CAIKGQGPQETQYF.

The chain is built from TRBV29-1 and TRBJ1-1, with 12 positions matching TRBD1. V trimming: 5 bases; J trimming: 6 bases; junction bases outside the gene matches: 10. Germline V gene data show CDR1 as SQVTM and CDR2 as ANQGSEA. CDR3 size: 15 residues. The CDR3 region is CSVTGTGGAVSEAFF. The CDR3 bases are TGCAGCGTTACCGGGACAGGGGGCGCCGTCTCTGAAGCTTTCTTT.

Concerning this clonotype: The junction does not match germline at one end; this may be a read error. The V call is TRBV12-3 or TRBV12-4, the J call TRBJ2-1; D ambiguous. This CDR3 is built from 13 residues. The CDR3 is CSSSPHGYKEQFF. The CDR3 DNA is TGTTCCAGCAGTCCGCATGGGTACAAAGAGCAGTTCTTC.

With regard to this clonotype: A much larger clone lies one base from this, so it may be a read error. The chain is built from TRBV7-8 and TRBJ2-7, with 9 bases aligning to TRBD2. The germline V gene has CDR1 SGHVS and CDR2 FQNEAQ. CDR3 length: 16 residues. For the CDR3, the DNA is TGTGCCAGCAACTTAGAACTAGCGGGTAACTCCTACGAGCAGTACTTC. Amino acid sequence: CASNLELAGNSYEQYF. The whole variable domain, remainder taken from reference TRBV7-8 and TRBJ2-7, is GAGVSQSPRYKVAKRGQDVALRCDPISGHVSLFWYQQALGQGPEFLTYFQNEAQLDKSGLPSDRFFAERPEGSVSTLKIQRTQQEDSAVYLCASNLELAGNSYEQYFGPGTRLTVT.

The V and J genes are TRBV9 and TRBJ1-2, with a possible D match to TRBD1 (5 bases). Trimming pared 1 base from V and 8 bases from J, leaving 18 bases between. The CDR3 covers 15 residues. Germline CDR1 and CDR2: SGDLS and YYNGEE. The CDR3 loop reads CASSVSRATSGGYTF. The CDR3 region has the DNA TGTGCCAGCAGCGTATCCAGGGCTACCTCGGGAGGCTACACCTTC.

As for this clonotype: An end of the junction differs from the germline gene, which may be a read error. The chain joins TRBV6-5 to TRBJ2-6; 7 bases map to TRBD1. In germline, CDR1 is MNHEY, CDR2 SVGAGI. The CDR3 is 16 amino acids. This CDR3 is CTSRAGDRSGAYVLTF. The CDR3 DNA reads as TGTACCAGCAGGGCAGGGGACAGATCCGGGGCGTACGTCCTGACTTTC.

Comment on this clonotype: An end of the junction does not agree with germline; a read error may underlie this. The chain couples TRBV11-2 to TRBJ2-1; 8 positions agree with TRBD2. From germline, CDR1 is SGHAT and CDR2 FQNNGV. This CDR3 contains 16 residues. CDR3 DNA: TGTGCCAGCAACTTGGATATCGGACTAGCCATGGGTGAGCAATTCTTT. Amino acids: CASNLDIGLAMGEQFF.

This clonotype was seen a single time. The junction shows a germline mismatch at one end, possibly a read error. DNA of the CDR3: TGTGCCGTCAGTGAGTTCGGACACAGATCAGCTACTAACTATGGCTACACCTTT. Residues: CAVSEFGHRSATNYGYTF. The V gene is TRBV10-3, the J gene TRBJ1-2, with D perhaps matching TRBD1 (5 bases). The germline V gene encodes CDR1 ENHRY and CDR2 SYGVKD. The CDR3 is 18 amino acids.

To note about this clonotype: An end of the junction does not agree with germline; a read error may underlie this. The rearrangement uses TRBV6-2 or TRBV6-3 and TRBJ2-2; D is perhaps TRBD2 (5 bases). The CDR3 runs to 15 residues. Germline values: CDR1 MNHEY, CDR2 SVGEGT. CDR3 protein: CVSSLSGSRVGELFF. CDR3 DNA: TGTGTCAGCAGCCTAAGTGGGAGTCGAGTCGGGGAGCTGTTTTTT.

With regard to this clonotype: The junction does not match germline at one end; this may be a read error. This sequence joins TRBV11-2 and TRBJ2-7; D is unresolved. Germline V gives CDR1 SGHAT, CDR2 FQNNGV. The CDR3 has 15 residues. The CDR3 nucleotides read TGTGACAGCAACCTATCTGTGGGAATATCCTACGAGCAGCACTTC. It yields the protein CDSNLSVGISYEQHF.

This rearrangement joins TRBV10-3 to TRBJ1-4; D may be TRBD1 (5 bases). The CDR3 has 15 residues. The V end was cut by 6 bases, the J end by 4 bases, with 15 bases between. Germline V lookup: CDR1 ENHRY, CDR2 SYGVKD. The CDR3 sequence: CAIRPGTGDNEKLFF. DNA for the CDR3: TGTGCCATCAGACCCGGGACGGGGGATAATGAAAAACTGTTTTTT.

On this clonotype itself: Germline and junction disagree at one end, which may indicate a read error. The genes are TRBV6-1 and TRBJ2-4; 10 nucleotides line up with TRBD1. CDR1 is MNHNS, CDR2 SASEGT, per germline. This CDR3 has 16 residues. The CDR3 DNA reads TGTGCCAACAGCCCGGACCGGGACAGGGGAATAAACATTCAGCACTTC. This gives the protein CANSPDRDRGINIQHF.

This rearrangement joins TRBV29-1 to TRBJ2-7; D may correspond to TRBD1 or TRBD2 (5 bases each). The CDR3 loop spans 13 amino acids. In germline, CDR1 is SQVTM, CDR2 ANQGSEA. V was trimmed by 8 bases and J by 4 bases, leaving 18 bases between them. The CDR3 reads CSIPGTDSYEQYF. CDR3 nucleotide sequence: TGCAGCATTCCCGGGACGGATTCATACGAGCAGTACTTC.

Concerning this clonotype itself: One base away lies a much larger clone, so this may be a sequencing read error. The rearrangement joins TRBV7-9 to TRBJ2-7; D perhaps matches TRBD2 (6 bases). This CDR3 spans 19 amino acids. In germline, CDR1 is SEHNR, CDR2 FQNEAQ (reference sequence). The CDR3: CASSHPVEGKTFNPYKQYF. The CDR3 DNA is TGTGCCAGCAGCCATCCCGTGGAGGGCAAAACGTTCAACCCCTACAAGCAGTACTTC.

For this clonotype: This may stem from a read error, because a much larger clone lies one nucleotide away. The genes are TRBV28 and TRBJ2-5, with D possibly TRBD2 on 5 matching bases. Germline V CDR1 and CDR2: MDHEN, SYDVKM. Deletions cut 2 bases from V and 2 bases from J, with 15 bases between. CDR3 length: 16 residues. In DNA, the CDR3 is TGTGCCAGCAGTTTAGTGCCCAAGGGAGCTCAAGAGACCCAGTACTTC. Its protein product is CASSLVPKGAQETQYF.